The 11 T cell receptor beta chains listed next were all sequenced from one sample in a study of beta chain features in type 1 diabetes. Reverse transcription of all isolated RNA meant that expressed TCRB transcripts were sequenced. The data were produced by immunoSEQ multiplex PCR, yet TCRdb's version contains in-frame clones alone and is incomplete. Here the sample spans 100,000 to 150,000 clones, over 15% being singletons. The antigens for these receptors are not known. Study results and limitations: Shorter TCRB CDR3s, moderately but significantly so, marked every one of the four CD4+ subsets in Type 1 diabetes patients.

The specimen was central memory CD4+ T cells from blood. The receptors come from a man younger than 40 with type 1 diabetes.

This clone was seen more than once but under ten times. J is TRBJ2-7 and V is TRBV30, with D perhaps TRBD1 (6 bases). V was clipped by 5 bases and J by 3 bases, with 11 bases between them. The CDR3 is made up of 12 amino acids. Germline V CDR1 and CDR2: GTSNPN, SVGIG (reference sequence). CDR3 amino acids: CAWGGQYYEQYF. The CDR3 DNA follows: TGTGCCTGGGGAGGACAGTACTACGAGCAGTACTTC.

CDR3 nucleotides: TGTGCCTGGAGGACTAGCGGGGGGGCCGGTACGCAGTATTTT. Translated: CAWRTSGGAGTQYF. The rearrangement uses TRBV30 and TRBJ2-3, with 14 bases aligning to TRBD2. CDR3 size: 14 residues. The germline gives CDR1 GTSNPN, CDR2 SVGIG (reference sequence). With V trimmed by 3 bases and J by 8 bases, 4 bases remained unmatched.

This chain joins TRBV7-2 and TRBJ2-3; TRBD1 aligns across 8 bases. This CDR3 contains 15 residues. In germline, CDR1 is SGHTA, CDR2 FQGNSA. J was trimmed by 0 bases and V by 6 bases; bases with no gene match: 5. The CDR3 coding sequence is TGTGCCAGCAGACCTCAGGGGGCGAGCACAGATACGCAGTATTTT. It is translated as CASRPQGASTDTQYF.

This clone came up a few times. The chain has TRBV7-2 and TRBJ1-6, with TRBD1 matching 7 bases. This CDR3 region has 15 residues. Germline V gives CDR1 SGHTA, CDR2 FQGNSA. Unmatched junction bases numbered 6, after V lost 5 bases and J lost 5 bases. The CDR3 region has the DNA TGTGCCAGCAGCCCCCGGGACAGCAATAATTCACCCCTCCACTTT. Protein sequence: CASSPRDSNNSPLHF.

The rearrangement joins TRBV11-3 to TRBJ2-3; a possible D gene is TRBD2 (5 bases). V was clipped by 8 bases and J by 6 bases, with 12 bases between them. CDR1 is SGHNT and CDR2 is YENEEA in the germline V gene. This CDR3 region has 12 residues. The CDR3 DNA reads as TGTGCCAGCGCAAGCGGCTCGGATACGCAGTATTTT. The encoded protein is CASASGSDTQYF.

The rearrangement links TRBV19 to TRBJ1-2; D call uncertain. Deletions cut 6 bases from V and 1 base from J, with 12 bases between. The germline V gene encodes CDR1 LNHDA and CDR2 SQIVND (reference sequence). The length of the CDR3 is 14 residues. The CDR3 sequence is CASSPPGSNYGYTF. The CDR3 region has the DNA TGTGCCAGTAGCCCCCCGGGCAGTAACTATGGCTACACCTTC. Drawing the rest from reference TRBV19 and TRBJ1-2, the complete variable domain is DGGITQSPKYLFRKEGQNVTLSCEQNLNHDAMYWYRQDPGQGLRLIYYSQIVNDFQKGDIAEGYSVSREKKESFPLTVTSAQKNPTAFYLCASSPPGSNYGYTFGSGTRLTVV.

In this sample, this clone turned up a few times. This chain links TRBV7-2 with TRBJ2-3; no clear D. The CDR3 spans 12 residues. CDR1 SGHTA and CDR2 FQGNSA come from the germline V gene. The V and J ends lost 5 bases and 7 bases respectively, with 10 bases between them. This CDR3 is CASSHPRNTQYF. In DNA, the CDR3 is TGTGCCAGCAGCCATCCTAGGAATACGCAGTATTTT.

This clone was recorded a few times. The CDR3 DNA is TGTGCCTCCAGGGGGCAGCCCCAAGAGACCCAGTACTTC. As protein: CASRGQPQETQYF. J is TRBJ2-5 and V is TRBV28, with 8 bases aligning to TRBD1. This CDR3 comprises 13 residues. Germline CDR1 is MDHEN and CDR2 is SYDVKM. Trimming removed 11 bases from V and 1 base from J; junction bases left unmatched: 6.

This clone was observed at least ten times. This chain uses TRBV27 with TRBJ2-1; 8 bases line up with TRBD1. The CDR3 is 18 residues long. In germline, CDR1 is MNHEY, CDR2 SMNVEV (reference sequence). The V gene end was trimmed by 4 bases and the J gene end by 3 bases; junction bases not matched to a gene: 14. CDR3 coding DNA: TGTGCCAGCAGTTCATATCGGGCGGACAGGGTGGGCTACAATGAGCAGTTCTTC. Protein product: CASSSYRADRVGYNEQFF.

This chain connects TRBV9 to TRBJ1-6; no reliable D call. Germline V CDR1 and CDR2: SGDLS, YYNGEE. The length of the CDR3 is 16 residues. The germline V and J ends were trimmed by 3 bases and 6 bases, with 16 bases remaining between them. The chain's CDR3 is CASSAQALGLNSPLHF. The CDR3 coding sequence is TGTGCCAGCAGCGCGCAGGCCCTAGGGCTTAATTCACCCCTCCACTTT.

The rearrangement joins TRBV4-1 to TRBJ2-3; 10 nucleotides line up with TRBD2. Trimming at V came to 5 bases and at J to 0 bases, leaving 2 bases not matched to a gene. The length of the CDR3 is 15 residues. Germline lookup yields CDR1 MGHRA and CDR2 YSYEKL. The CDR3 nucleotides read TGCGCCAGCAGCTCGGGACTAGCGAGCACAGATACGCAGTATTTT. As protein: CASSSGLASTDTQYF.